The rows below give T cell receptor beta chains drawn from one sample of a study of blood T cell repertoires in COVID-19. This table comes from immunoSEQ multiplex PCR, and its TCRdb copy is limited to in-frame clones, with some not included. The top ten clones hold 1.7% of a sample with roughly 400,000 clones, about nine tenths of them seen once. The sequencing input was PBMCs or T cells enriched from blood (not recorded which). The receptors derive from a woman aged 25 to 39 who had recovered from COVID-19. The conserved cysteine and the conserved F or W are not part of the CDR3 here. The D gene is left open where the match is weak.

V	J	D	CDR3
TRBV27	TRBJ1-4	TRBD1	ASSKGQGRDEKLF
TRBV21-1	TRBJ2-1	.	ASSKACAGGFNEQF
TRBV5-4	TRBJ1-2	.	ASSSEQGNYGYT
TRBV7-9	TRBJ1-2	.	ASSLGSGEWDYGYT
TRBV28	TRBJ2-7	.	ASTLRGASYEQY
TRBV10-3	TRBJ1-4	.	AISDYREKEEKLF
TRBV19	TRBJ2-7	TRBD1	ASSPDRAYEQY
TRBV7-9	TRBJ1-5	.	ASSLARGDIYQPQH
TRBV9	TRBJ2-7	.	ASSVDSDSYEQY
TRBV6-2/TRBV6-3	TRBJ1-4	.	ASSYLPRGRLDEKLF
TRBV27	TRBJ1-6	TRBD1	ASSLGTGGAFPLH
TRBV5-1	TRBJ2-7	TRBD1	ASGPSTGTYEQY
TRBV18	TRBJ2-2	TRBD2	ASSAPRGRDTGELF
TRBV24-1	TRBJ1-3	TRBD1	ATSGWDREGGNTIY
TRBV7-3	TRBJ2-1	TRBD2	ASSLIRASGRARGEQF
TRBV6-2/TRBV6-3	TRBJ2-7	.	ASSYSQASYEQY
TRBV6-5	TRBJ1-2	.	ASSYGPEYGYT
TRBV6-2/TRBV6-3	TRBJ2-1	.	ASSHDRTYNEQF
TRBV5-5	TRBJ1-2	TRBD1	ASSLEGAIYGYT
TRBV24-1	TRBJ2-1	TRBD1	ATSDTKPGQGYNEQF
TRBV5-1	TRBJ1-3	.	ASKPYSGNTIY
TRBV7-8	TRBJ1-2	TRBD1	ASSLRGDRGIVGYT
TRBV30	TRBJ1-2	TRBD1	AWEKGQGFYNYGYT
TRBV4-3	TRBJ2-4	.	ASSQDRGGKNIQY
TRBV5-1	TRBJ2-2	.	ASSLLRGWDGGELF
TRBV27	TRBJ2-1	TRBD1	ASSFGQGARIDEQF
TRBV7-9	TRBJ1-4	.	ASSTTAKLF
TRBV10-3	TRBJ1-1	.	AISGTGSQGTEAF
TRBV11-3	TRBJ2-1	TRBD2	ASSLDRVAGANEQF
TRBV7-9	TRBJ1-1	.	ASSQTATNTEAF
TRBV7-9	TRBJ1-1	.	ASSLLKGQANEAF
TRBV19	TRBJ1-5	TRBD1	ASNTGALYSNQPQH
TRBV27	TRBJ2-1	TRBD2	ASSLRLAGGINEQF
TRBV5-1	TRBJ2-5	.	ASSLGGQREETQY
TRBV6-6	TRBJ1-1	.	ASSYEGVTEAF
TRBV28	TRBJ2-3	TRBD2	ASSLWTSGSTDTQY
TRBV18	TRBJ1-3	.	ASSPTGEPTGNTIY
TRBV6-4	TRBJ1-6	.	ASKLQPENNSPLH
TRBV5-4	TRBJ2-5	.	ASSLGGGLETQY
TRBV30	TRBJ2-2	.	AWSAIAVNTGELF
TRBV30	TRBJ2-1	TRBD2	ATSGSPHNEQF